The T cell receptor beta chain described here comes from a study of T cell changes during pregnancy in multiple sclerosis. Sequenced by immunoSEQ multiplex PCR; TCRdb stores in-frame clones only, minus some. The data contain around 100,000 clones, 91% of them seen just once; the ten biggest clones take up less than 4.5%. With 3 bases removed from V and 1 base from J, the gap between germline ends came to 7 bases. Germline CDR1 SNHLY, CDR2 FYNNEI. CDR3 size: 14 residues. The source is a female donor with multiple sclerosis, enrolled in a pregnancy study. The rearrangement links TRBV2 to TRBJ1-3; D is possibly TRBD1 (5 bases). The input for sequencing was peripheral blood, taken after pregnancy. The CDR3 region is CASSETASGNTIYF. As DNA, the CDR3 is TGTGCCAGCAGTGAGACAGCTTCTGGAAACACCATATATTTT.